This T cell receptor (beta chain) was sequenced in a study of T cell responses to AZD1222 COVID-19 vaccine. Regarding the study as a whole: The number of AZD1222 recipients seropositive at baseline was only 5 to 7.

Worth noting for this clone: Its specificity is not known.

Sequencing used immunoSEQ multiplex PCR; TCRdb keeps in-frame clones, though not all of them. The sample includes about 89,000 clones, about 90% of them seen just once. The sequenced sample was peripheral blood, obtained 28 days after the second AZD1222 dose. The sequence derives from an adult who received the AZD1222 COVID-19 vaccine.

As DNA, the CDR3 is TGCGCCAGCAGGGCCGGGACTAGCGGCACAGATACGCAGTATTTT. It codes for CASRAGTSGTDTQYF. The chain combines TRBV10-1 with TRBJ2-3; 10 nucleotides agree with TRBD2. J gave up 1 base and V 6 bases, and 4 bases lay outside the gene matches. Germline-derived CDR1 and CDR2 are WNHNN and SYGVQD (reference sequence). This CDR3 has 15 amino acids.